A selection of T cell receptor beta chains follows, all from one sample in a study of immune heterogeneity within non-small cell lung tumors. TCRdb itself ran the multiplex PCR reads through MiXCR, one entry per CDR3 protein. The data hold 30,000 to 40,000 distinct CDR3 sequences, with around 30% observed a single time. Sequenced: lung tumor tissue. The receptors originated from a man aged 35 to 55 with non-small cell lung cancer. Both conserved end residues are part of each CDR3. D genes are given only for firm matches. Clone size, where shown, is once, few, many, or a class for clones that have expanded.

V gene: TRBV7-9
D gene: -
clone size: many
J gene: TRBJ1-6
CDR3 DNA: TGTGCCAGCAGCTTATTTTTCGGGGGGTATAATTCACCCCTCCACTTT
CDR3 protein: CASSLFFGGYNSPLHF

V gene: TRBV4-3
D gene: -
clone size: few
J gene: TRBJ2-7
CDR3 DNA: TGCGCCAGCAGCCAAGATAGCCTCAATTCCTACGAGCAGTACTTC
CDR3 protein: CASSQDSLNSYEQYF

V gene: TRBV15
D gene: -
clone size: few
J gene: TRBJ2-2
CDR3 DNA: TGTGCCACCAGCAGAGAGGGCAGAACGAACACCGGGGAGCTGTTTTTT
CDR3 protein: CATSREGRTNTGELFF

V gene: TRBV3-1
D gene: TRBD1
clone size: -
J gene: TRBJ2-5
CDR3 DNA: TGTGCCAGCAGACAAGGACAGGGGGTGACCCAGTACTTC
CDR3 protein: CASRQGQGVTQYF

V gene: TRBV6-2/TRBV6-3
D gene: TRBD2
clone size: many
J gene: TRBJ2-2
CDR3 DNA: TGTGCCAGCAGTTACGGGGGGGTTATGAACACCGGGGAGCTGTTTTTT
CDR3 protein: CASSYGGVMNTGELFF

V gene: TRBV12-3/TRBV12-4
D gene: -
clone size: many
J gene: TRBJ2-6
CDR3 DNA: TGTGCCAGCAGACAGGGCTCTGGGGCCAACGTCCTGACTTTC
CDR3 protein: CASRQGSGANVLTF

V gene: TRBV18
D gene: TRBD1
clone size: -
J gene: TRBJ1-4
CDR3 DNA: TGTGCCAGCTCACCGGCGGGACAGTTTAATGAAAAACTGTTTTTT
CDR3 protein: CASSPAGQFNEKLFF

V gene: TRBV20-1
D gene: -
clone size: -
J gene: TRBJ1-2
CDR3 DNA: TGCAGTGCTAGAGATCTCGGGACGACCCTCTATGGCTACAGCTTC
CDR3 protein: CSARDLGTTLYGYSF

V gene: TRBV12-3/TRBV12-4
D gene: -
clone size: many
J gene: TRBJ2-7
CDR3 DNA: TGTGCCAGCAGTACTAGTGCCTACGAGCAGTACTTC
CDR3 protein: CASSTSAYEQYF

V gene: TRBV5-5
D gene: TRBD2
clone size: few
J gene: TRBJ2-7
CDR3 DNA: TGTGCCAGCAGCTTGCGGCTAGCGGGGAGCCCTTCCTACGAGCAGTACTTC
CDR3 protein: CASSLRLAGSPSYEQYF

V gene: TRBV6-1
D gene: -
clone size: -
J gene: TRBJ2-1
CDR3 DNA: TGTGCCAGCAGTTCCTGGGATTCGGGCGGCAATGAGCAGTTCTTC
CDR3 protein: CASSSWDSGGNEQFF

V gene: TRBV7-9
D gene: TRBD1
clone size: -
J gene: TRBJ1-1
CDR3 DNA: TGTGCCAGCAGCTCGGGACAGGGGGCTGCTGAAGCTTTCTTT
CDR3 protein: CASSSGQGAAEAFF

V gene: TRBV20-1
D gene: -
clone size: -
J gene: TRBJ1-5
CDR3 DNA: TGCAGTGATAACCACCCTAACAGGGGCAATCAGCCCCAGCATTTT
CDR3 protein: CSDNHPNRGNQPQHF

V gene: TRBV3-1
D gene: -
clone size: -
J gene: TRBJ1-1
CDR3 DNA: TGTGCCAGCAGCCCTCGACAGCGGAACACTGAAGCTTTCTTT
CDR3 protein: CASSPRQRNTEAFF

V gene: TRBV14
D gene: TRBD2
clone size: medium-sized
J gene: TRBJ2-7
CDR3 DNA: TGTGCCAGCAGCCCCCAGACTAGCGCCTTTCAGAGGACCTACGAGCAGTACTTC
CDR3 protein: CASSPQTSAFQRTYEQYF

V gene: TRBV5-1
D gene: -
clone size: -
J gene: TRBJ2-2
CDR3 DNA: TGCGCCAGCAGCTTGGAATTGTTATCAGCGACGGGCACCGGGGAGCTGCTTTTT
CDR3 protein: CASSLELLSATGTGELLF

V gene: TRBV5-5
D gene: -
clone size: -
J gene: TRBJ1-2
CDR3 DNA: TGTGCCAGCAGCCTCCAGGATGGGTGGTCTTATGGCTACACCTTC
CDR3 protein: CASSLQDGWSYGYTF

V gene: TRBV20-1
D gene: TRBD1
clone size: many
J gene: TRBJ1-2
CDR3 DNA: TGCAGTGCTAGAGACCACCCCGGGGACAGGGGATCTAACTATGGCTACACCTTC
CDR3 protein: CSARDHPGDRGSNYGYTF

V gene: TRBV30
D gene: TRBD1
clone size: many
J gene: TRBJ1-2
CDR3 DNA: TGTGCCTCCCGGGACAGGGTATACTATGGCTACACCTTC
CDR3 protein: CASRDRVYYGYTF

V gene: TRBV9
D gene: -
clone size: few
J gene: TRBJ2-2
CDR3 DNA: TGTGCCAGCAGCGTTAGCTCGAACACCGGGGAGCTGTTTTTT
CDR3 protein: CASSVSSNTGELFF

V gene: TRBV5-1
D gene: TRBD2
clone size: -
J gene: TRBJ2-3
CDR3 DNA: TGCGCCAGCAGCTTAGGGACTAGCGGGGCGTTCACAGATACGCAGTATTTT
CDR3 protein: CASSLGTSGAFTDTQYF

V gene: TRBV7-9
D gene: -
clone size: few
J gene: TRBJ1-1
CDR3 DNA: TGTGCCAGCCAGAGGAACCAAGGCACTGAAGCTTTCTTT
CDR3 protein: CASQRNQGTEAFF

V gene: TRBV7-8
D gene: -
clone size: -
J gene: TRBJ2-1
CDR3 DNA: TGTGCCAGCAGCTCACCAGCGGCCGTTAGCTCCTACAATGAGCAGTTCTTC
CDR3 protein: CASSSPAAVSSYNEQFF

V gene: TRBV9
D gene: -
clone size: few
J gene: TRBJ1-4
CDR3 DNA: TGTGCCAGCAGCCCTCAGGCGGGAGCAACTAATGAAAAACTGTTTTTT
CDR3 protein: CASSPQAGATNEKLFF

V gene: TRBV7-9
D gene: -
clone size: many
J gene: TRBJ2-3
CDR3 DNA: TGTGCCAGCAGCTTAGGAGGGGGAGGCACAGATACGCAGTATTTT
CDR3 protein: CASSLGGGGTDTQYF

V gene: TRBV2
D gene: -
clone size: many
J gene: TRBJ1-1
CDR3 DNA: TGTGCCAGCACCCAGGCGGGCTATGGGGTCACTGAAGCTTTCTTT
CDR3 protein: CASTQAGYGVTEAFF

V gene: TRBV9
D gene: TRBD2
clone size: few
J gene: TRBJ2-1
CDR3 DNA: TGTGCCAGCAGCGACCCTAGCGGGAGACGGTCCTACAATGAGCAGTTCTTC
CDR3 protein: CASSDPSGRRSYNEQFF

V gene: TRBV12-3/TRBV12-4
D gene: -
clone size: few
J gene: TRBJ2-1
CDR3 DNA: TGTGCCAGCAGTTTGCAGGGTCTCTCCTACAATGAGCAGTTCTTC
CDR3 protein: CASSLQGLSYNEQFF

V gene: TRBV20-1
D gene: TRBD2
clone size: -
J gene: TRBJ2-4
CDR3 DNA: TGCAGTGCTCACCCCCTAGCGGGAGGGAATCTAGCCAAAAACATTCAGTACTTC
CDR3 protein: CSAHPLAGGNLAKNIQYF

V gene: TRBV19
D gene: -
clone size: -
J gene: TRBJ2-3
CDR3 DNA: TGTGCCAGTACCGGGACCCGGTTCACAGATACGCAGTATTTT
CDR3 protein: CASTGTRFTDTQYF

V gene: TRBV18
D gene: TRBD1
clone size: few
J gene: TRBJ1-2
CDR3 DNA: TGTGCCAGCTCACTCTCGGACAGGGTATCGGTCGGCTACACCTTC
CDR3 protein: CASSLSDRVSVGYTF

V gene: TRBV7-9
D gene: -
clone size: many
J gene: TRBJ1-1
CDR3 DNA: TGTGCCAGCAGCTTAGGAATGGACATGAACACTGAAGCTTTCTTT
CDR3 protein: CASSLGMDMNTEAFF

V gene: TRBV6-2/TRBV6-3
D gene: TRBD1
clone size: -
J gene: TRBJ1-2
CDR3 DNA: TGTGCCAGCAGCCCCACAGGGGTTCATGGCTACACCTTC
CDR3 protein: CASSPTGVHGYTF

V gene: TRBV20-1
D gene: TRBD2
clone size: -
J gene: TRBJ2-1
CDR3 DNA: TGCAGTGCAATTCCCGGGACTAGCGTGGGCAATGAGCAGTTCTTC
CDR3 protein: CSAIPGTSVGNEQFF

V gene: TRBV2
D gene: -
clone size: many
J gene: TRBJ2-7
CDR3 DNA: TGTGCCAGCACTGGGCGTCCGGGAAACATATACGAGCAGTACTTC
CDR3 protein: CASTGRPGNIYEQYF

V gene: TRBV12-3/TRBV12-4
D gene: TRBD2
clone size: few
J gene: TRBJ2-2
CDR3 DNA: TGTGCCAGCAGCAAGGGACTAGCGGGAGGTCGCGGGGAGCTGTTTTTT
CDR3 protein: CASSKGLAGGRGELFF

V gene: TRBV2
D gene: TRBD2
clone size: few
J gene: TRBJ2-3
CDR3 DNA: TGTGCCAGCAGGACTAGCTCCTTTAGCACAGATACGCAGTATTTT
CDR3 protein: CASRTSSFSTDTQYF

V gene: TRBV27
D gene: TRBD1
clone size: many
J gene: TRBJ2-1
CDR3 DNA: TGTGCCAGCAGCCGGGACAGTCAACCCAGAGAGCAGTTCTTC
CDR3 protein: CASSRDSQPREQFF

V gene: TRBV2
D gene: -
clone size: many
J gene: TRBJ1-4
CDR3 DNA: TGTGCCAGCAGTCAATCCGGGGCCTATAATGAAAAACTGTTTTTT
CDR3 protein: CASSQSGAYNEKLFF

V gene: TRBV20-1
D gene: -
clone size: many
J gene: TRBJ2-7
CDR3 DNA: TGCAGTGCAAAGGAAGGGGCCTACGAGCAGTACTTC
CDR3 protein: CSAKEGAYEQYF

V gene: TRBV2
D gene: -
clone size: -
J gene: TRBJ2-1
CDR3 DNA: TGTGCCAGCAGTGGCCAGACAGGGGCGGGGGCCTCGTTCTTC
CDR3 protein: CASSGQTGAGASFF

V gene: TRBV20-1
D gene: -
clone size: -
J gene: TRBJ2-5
CDR3 DNA: TGCAGTGCTTGGAGGGGACAGCAGTTTGAGACCCAGTACTTC
CDR3 protein: CSAWRGQQFETQYF

V gene: TRBV7-3
D gene: TRBD2
clone size: few
J gene: TRBJ2-1
CDR3 DNA: TGTGCCAGCAGCGTCAGGACTAGCGGGAATTACAATGAGCAGTTCTTC
CDR3 protein: CASSVRTSGNYNEQFF

V gene: TRBV20-1
D gene: -
clone size: medium-sized
J gene: TRBJ1-6
CDR3 DNA: TGCAGTGCCACTCCAGGTGCCGGGGTACTATATAATTCACCCCTCCACTTT
CDR3 protein: CSATPGAGVLYNSPLHF

V gene: TRBV18
D gene: -
clone size: -
J gene: TRBJ2-1
CDR3 DNA: TGTGCCAGCTCACCACCTCGAGTGGGAGGAGTCCCTAATGAGCAGTTCTTC
CDR3 protein: CASSPPRVGGVPNEQFF

V gene: TRBV3-1
D gene: -
clone size: -
J gene: TRBJ1-1
CDR3 DNA: TGTGCCAGCAGGCAAGGAGGGCCCGCTTTCTTT
CDR3 protein: CASRQGGPAFF

V gene: TRBV14
D gene: TRBD1
clone size: many
J gene: TRBJ1-2
CDR3 DNA: TGTGCCAGCAGCCGTGGACAGGGAAGTAACTATGGCTACACCTTC
CDR3 protein: CASSRGQGSNYGYTF

V gene: TRBV28
D gene: -
clone size: many
J gene: TRBJ2-3
CDR3 DNA: TGTGCCAGCAGCTACGGAGGATCACGGACAGATACGCAGTATTTT
CDR3 protein: CASSYGGSRTDTQYF

V gene: TRBV20-1
D gene: -
clone size: many
J gene: TRBJ2-7
CDR3 DNA: TGCAGTGCTAGAGATGCCCGGCTAGCCTCCTACGAGCAGTACTTC
CDR3 protein: CSARDARLASYEQYF